This record covers a single TCR beta chain. Clones were sequenced by immunoSEQ multiplex PCR, and TCRdb holds only the in-frame ones, with some missing. Altogether roughly 40,000 clones are present, 70% to 90% being singletons, with the ten largest covering approximately 4%. This entry belongs to a study of T cell changes during pregnancy in multiple sclerosis. Per the germline V gene, CDR1 is SGHTA and CDR2 is FQGNSA. Trimming took 5 bases from V and 5 from J; bases not matched to a gene: 2. This CDR3 has 15 residues. This chain connects TRBV7-2 to TRBJ2-5; 16 bases are shared with TRBD2. Material: CD8+ T cells from peripheral blood mononuclear cells, obtained in the first trimester of pregnancy. The TCR originated in a female donor with multiple sclerosis, enrolled in a pregnancy study. The CDR3 DNA sequence: TGTGCCAGCAGCCCGGGACTAGCGGGGGGGGAGACCCAGTACTTC. The encoded protein is CASSPGLAGGETQYF.